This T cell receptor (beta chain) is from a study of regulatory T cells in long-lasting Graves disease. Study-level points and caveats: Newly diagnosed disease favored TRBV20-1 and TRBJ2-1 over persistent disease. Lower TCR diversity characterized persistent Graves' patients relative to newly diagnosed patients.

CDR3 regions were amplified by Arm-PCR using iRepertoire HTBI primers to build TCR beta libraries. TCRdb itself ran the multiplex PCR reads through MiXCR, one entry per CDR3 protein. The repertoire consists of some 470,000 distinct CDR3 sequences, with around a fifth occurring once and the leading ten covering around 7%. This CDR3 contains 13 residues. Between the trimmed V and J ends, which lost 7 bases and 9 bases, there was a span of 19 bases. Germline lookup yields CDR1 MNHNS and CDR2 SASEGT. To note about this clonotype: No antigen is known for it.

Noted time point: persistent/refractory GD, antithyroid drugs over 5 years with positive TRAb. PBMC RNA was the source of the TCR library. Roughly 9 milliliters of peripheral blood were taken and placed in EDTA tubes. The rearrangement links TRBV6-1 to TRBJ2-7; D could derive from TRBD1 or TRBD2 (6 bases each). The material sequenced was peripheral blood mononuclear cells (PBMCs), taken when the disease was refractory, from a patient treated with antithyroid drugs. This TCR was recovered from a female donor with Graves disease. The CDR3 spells CASTSPGGGGQYF. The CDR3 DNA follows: TGTGCCAGCACCTCCCCCGGGGGCGGAGGGCAGTACTTC.